Presented here are 29 T cell receptor beta chains from one specimen sequenced in a study of T cell responses to AZD1222 COVID-19 vaccine. Libraries were prepared by immunoSEQ multiplex PCR; TCRdb keeps only in-frame clonotypes and omits some of them. Of approximately 120,000 clones in the sample, 88% were seen once. This specimen was peripheral blood, taken on day 0 of AZD1222 vaccination. These receptors were collected from an adult in good health.

V usage is TRBV7-9 and J usage is TRBJ2-3; unclear D gene. Germline assignment: CDR1 SEHNR and CDR2 FQNEAQ (reference sequence). This CDR3 region has 14 residues. Trimming pared 3 bases from V and 4 bases from J, leaving 11 bases between. The CDR3 loop is CASSFSHSSDTQYF. Written as DNA, the CDR3 is TGTGCCAGCAGCTTCTCCCACAGCTCAGATACGCAGTATTTT.

The J gene is TRBJ2-3, the V gene TRBV27; D uncertain. The CDR3 totals 16 residues. With 6 bases removed from V and 1 base from J, the gap between germline ends came to 17 bases. The germline V gene has CDR1 MNHEY and CDR2 SMNVEV (reference sequence). Written as DNA, the CDR3 is TGTGCCAGCAGCCCTAGATGGGGAAAAGGCACAGATACGCAGTATTTT. Translating gives CASSPRWGKGTDTQYF.

The chain couples TRBV19 to TRBJ1-5, with 7 bases fitting TRBD1. Per the germline V gene, CDR1 is LNHDA and CDR2 is SQIVND (reference sequence). The junction had 10 bases not matched to a gene; V was cut back by 6 bases and J by 2 bases. This CDR3 is 16 amino acids long. The CDR3 DNA is TGTGCCAGTAGGAATGAGGGGGCTAATGGCAATCAGCCCCAGCATTTT. Its translation is CASRNEGANGNQPQHF.

The chain employs TRBV27 and TRBJ1-2, with 11 bases matching TRBD1. The V gene end was trimmed by 10 bases and the J gene end by 7 bases; junction bases not matched to a gene: 8. The CDR3 has 13 amino acids. The germline gives CDR1 MNHEY, CDR2 SMNVEV (reference sequence). CDR3 sequence: CATRGTGGFGYTF. The CDR3 DNA reads as TGTGCCACTCGAGGGACAGGGGGTTTTGGCTACACCTTC.

CDR3 loop: CASSANVRLVGRTGNTIYF. Here the CDR3 DNA reads TGTGCCAGCAGCGCCAACGTCCGCTTGGTAGGGAGGACTGGAAACACCATATATTTT. J is TRBJ1-3 and V is TRBV2, with unresolved D. Germline CDR1 reads SNHLY; CDR2 reads FYNNEI. Trimming took off 6 bases at V and 2 bases at J, with 26 bases between the two ends. The CDR3 is made up of 19 amino acids. Combining the CDR3 with reference TRBV2 and TRBJ1-3 gives the whole variable domain EPEVTQTPSHQVTQMGQEVILRCVPISNHLYFYWYRQILGQKVEFLVSFYNNEISEKSEIFDDQFSVERPDGSNFTLKIRSTKLEDSAMYFCASSANVRLVGRTGNTIYFGEGSWLTVV.

Turning to this clone: Other DNA sequences in the same sample also yield this CDR3. The CDR3 DNA is TGTGCCAGCAGCTTGGACAGGTTATCCTACGAGCAGTACTTC. This codes for CASSLDRLSYEQYF. The chain joins TRBV5-6 to TRBJ2-7; perhaps TRBD1 as D (5 bases). Trimming shortened V by 0 bases and J by 1 base, and 8 bases separated the two germline ends. In germline, CDR1 is SGHDT, CDR2 YYEEEE. This CDR3 comprises 14 residues.

The chain employs TRBV7-9 and TRBJ1-4; 7 nucleotides match TRBD1. This CDR3 contains 12 residues. The germline gives CDR1 SEHNR, CDR2 FQNEAQ (reference sequence). V shed 5 bases, J shed 10 bases, and the junction held 4 bases outside the gene matches. The CDR3 region has the DNA TGTGCCAGCAGCCCCACAGGGGCAAAACTGTTTTTT. Protein sequence: CASSPTGAKLFF.

The V and J genes are TRBV7-8 and TRBJ2-5, with D uncertain. Germline-derived CDR1 and CDR2 are SGHVS and FQNEAQ. The V and J ends lost 1 base and 2 bases respectively, with 5 bases between them. The CDR3 has 13 amino acids. CDR3 loop: CASSLDRQETQYF. CDR3 coding DNA: TGTGCCAGCAGCTTAGACAGACAAGAGACCCAGTACTTC. The entire variable domain, with the rest obtained from reference TRBV7-8 and TRBJ2-5, is as follows: GAGVSQSPRYKVAKRGQDVALRCDPISGHVSLFWYQQALGQGPEFLTYFQNEAQLDKSGLPSDRFFAERPEGSVSTLKIQRTQQEDSAVYLCASSLDRQETQYFGPGTRLLVL.

The chain recombines TRBV24-1 with TRBJ2-3, with D perhaps being TRBD1 or TRBD2 (6 bases each). The V gene's germline CDR1 is KGHDR and CDR2 SFDVKD. The length of the CDR3 is 14 residues. V was trimmed by 9 bases and J by 12 bases, leaving 24 bases between them. CDR3 in amino acids: CATQRGASGGLQYF. CDR3 DNA sequence: TGTGCCACCCAAAGGGGGGCCAGCGGCGGACTTCAGTATTTT.

The chain carries TRBV5-1 and TRBJ1-4; 7 bases are shared with TRBD1. This CDR3 spans 15 amino acids. Germline loops: CDR1 SGHRS, CDR2 YFSETQ. The trim removed 1 base at V and 7 bases at J, leaving 7 bases unmatched. The CDR3 is CASSLSEGAGEKLFF. Written as DNA, the CDR3 is TGCGCCAGCAGCTTGTCCGAGGGGGCGGGTGAAAAACTGTTTTTT. Full variable domain (remainder filled in from reference TRBV5-1 and TRBJ1-4): KAGVTQTPRYLIKTRGQQVTLSCSPISGHRSVSWYQQTPGQGLQFLFEYFSETQRNKGNFPGRFSGRQFSNSRSEMNVSTLELGDSALYLCASSLSEGAGEKLFFGSGTQLSVL.

This chain uses TRBV5-1 with TRBJ1-5; D is uncertain. Germline V CDR1 and CDR2: SGHRS, YFSETQ. The length of the CDR3 is 16 residues. V lost 3 bases to trimming and J lost 1 base, with 14 bases between them. DNA of the CDR3: TGCGCCAGCAGCTATTCGCCAGGACCCAGCAATCAGCCCCAGCATTTT. It specifies CASSYSPGPSNQPQHF.

The chain is built from TRBV6-2 or TRBV6-3 and TRBJ1-1; D not certain. Deletions cut 2 bases from V and 0 bases from J, with 7 bases between. In germline, CDR1 is MNHEY, CDR2 SVGEGT. The CDR3 spans 14 residues. In nucleotides, the CDR3 is TGTGCCAGCAGTTACGGATACATGAACACTGAAGCTTTCTTT. Its protein product is CASSYGYMNTEAFF.

This rearrangement joins TRBV6-1 to TRBJ1-5, with D tentatively TRBD1 (5 bases). The CDR3 covers 14 residues. V was cut by 2 bases and J by 5 bases, with 10 bases left in between. CDR1 and CDR2 (germline): MNHNS, SASEGT. CDR3: CASSESGGDQPQHF. The DNA for the CDR3 is TGTGCCAGCAGTGAATCGGGGGGGGATCAGCCCCAGCATTTT.

The gene calls are TRBV5-4 and TRBJ2-1, with D unresolved. The V gene's germline CDR1 is SGHNT and CDR2 YYREEE (reference sequence). V lost 0 bases and J 7 bases, leaving 5 bases between the germline ends. This CDR3 comprises 12 residues. CDR3 residues: CASSLDHNEQFF. The CDR3 coding sequence is TGTGCCAGCAGCTTGGACCATAATGAGCAGTTCTTC.

This chain links TRBV27 with TRBJ2-7, with 9 bases fitting TRBD2. Trimming at V came to 5 bases and at J to 2 bases, leaving 10 bases not matched to a gene. Germline V CDR1 and CDR2: MNHEY, SMNVEV (reference sequence). The CDR3 covers 16 residues. The CDR3 DNA reads as TGTGCCAGCAGTCCCCAGCCGAGCGGGAGGACCTACGAGCAGTACTTC. It yields the protein CASSPQPSGRTYEQYF.

V gene TRBV24-1 combines with J gene TRBJ1-5; D is possibly TRBD1 (5 bases). The V end lost 3 bases, the J end lost 6 bases, and 11 bases lay between the germline ends. The CDR3 has 14 amino acids. Looked up from germline, CDR1 is KGHDR and CDR2 is SFDVKD. CDR3 coding DNA: TGTGCCACCAGTGATGCCGGGGGAATTCAGCCCCAGCATTTT. It specifies CATSDAGGIQPQHF.

V gene TRBV25-1 combines with J gene TRBJ1-1; D might be TRBD1 (6 bases). CDR1 is MGHDK, CDR2 SYGVNS, per germline. The CDR3 is made up of 12 amino acids. V gave up 9 bases and J gave up 2 bases, with 10 bases separating them. The CDR3, as DNA: TGTGCCAGTGGACAGTTCAACACTGAAGCTTTCTTT. It translates to CASGQFNTEAFF. Full variable domain (outside the CDR3, taken from reference TRBV25-1 and TRBJ1-1): EADIYQTPRYLVIGTGKKITLECSQTMGHDKMYWYQQDPGMELHLIHYSYGVNSTEKGDLSSESTVSRIRTEHFPLTLESARPSHTSQYLCASGQFNTEAFFGQGTRLTVV.

The J gene is TRBJ1-1, the V gene TRBV7-9, with 8 bases fitting TRBD1. The CDR3 sequence is 14 residues long. Germline CDR1 reads SEHNR; CDR2 reads FQNEAQ (reference sequence). The trim removed 1 base at V and 5 bases at J, leaving 3 bases unmatched. For the CDR3, the DNA is TGTGCCAGCAGCTTAGTTACAGGGGGGACTGAAGCTTTCTTT. This gives the protein CASSLVTGGTEAFF.

The chain employs TRBV19 and TRBJ2-6; D unclear. The V and J ends lost 5 bases and 0 bases respectively, with 8 bases between them. Germline V CDR1 and CDR2: LNHDA, SQIVND (reference sequence). The CDR3 totals 15 residues. CDR3 coding DNA: TGTGCCAGTAGTCTGACGATCTCTGGGGCCAACGTCCTGACTTTC. Translated: CASSLTISGANVLTF.

The CDR3 sequence: CAWSVQSTRRTSNQPQHF. For the CDR3, the DNA is TGTGCCTGGAGTGTACAGTCCACCAGGAGGACCAGCAATCAGCCCCAGCATTTT. The V gene is TRBV30, the J gene TRBJ1-5; no definite D call. The CDR3 is 18 amino acids. CDR1 and CDR2 (germline): GTSNPN, SVGIG (reference sequence). V shed 0 bases and J shed 1 base, with 19 bases lying between them.

A single count supports this clone. J is TRBJ2-7 and V is TRBV29-1; TRBD1 might be the D (6 bases). The CDR3 has 11 amino acids. Trimming stripped 4 bases from V and 4 bases from J, with 8 bases between. Germline values: CDR1 SQVTM, CDR2 ANQGSEA. CDR3 DNA sequence: TGCAGCGTTGCACAGGGATACGAGCAGTACTTC. Translated, it gives CSVAQGYEQYF.

This clone has a single count. This may be a read error, as it is one base from a much larger clone. The rearrangement links TRBV7-2 to TRBJ2-7, with TRBD2 identical over 7 bases. The germline CDR1 and CDR2 sequences are SGHTA and FQGNSA. The CDR3 has 13 amino acids. J gave up 0 bases and V 5 bases, and 1 base lay outside the gene matches. CDR3 region: CASSRTSSYEQYF. Written as DNA, the CDR3 is TGTGCCAGCAGCCGGACTAGCTCCTACGAGCAGTACTTC. The full variable domain, in which reference TRBV7-2 and TRBJ2-7 provide the parts outside the CDR3, is GAGVSQSPSNKVTEKGKDVELRCDPISGHTALYWYRQSLGQGLEFLIYFQGNSAPDKSGLPSDRFSAERTGGSVSTLTIQRTQQEDSAVYLCASSRTSSYEQYFGPGTRLTVT.

The chain links TRBV28 to TRBJ1-2; D is uncertain. Germline V gene data show CDR1 as MDHEN and CDR2 as SYDVKM. The CDR3 is made up of 13 amino acids. Trimming removed 6 bases from V and 1 base from J, with 9 bases in between. The chain's CDR3 is CASRLDGNYGYTF. CDR3 bases: TGTGCCAGCAGATTGGACGGTAACTATGGCTACACCTTC.

V usage is TRBV7-9 and J usage is TRBJ1-6; D call uncertain. Trimming stripped 4 bases from V and 0 bases from J, with 7 bases between. Germline CDR1 SEHNR, CDR2 FQNEAQ (reference sequence). The CDR3 length is 15 residues. The CDR3 spells CASSSSSSYNSPLHF. For the CDR3, the DNA is TGTGCCAGCAGCTCTTCTAGCTCCTATAATTCACCCCTCCACTTT.

This sequence joins TRBV21-1 and TRBJ1-1; TRBD1, as called in the table, went unchecked against the DNA. TRBV21-1 is assigned pseudogene status. The CDR3 is made up of 19 amino acids. The CDR3 bases are TGTGCCAGCAGCAAAGGCGGTAGGGGACAGGGGCGGATTGGAGCTGAAGCTTTCTTT. Translated: CASSKGGRGQGRIGAEAFF.

The chain combines TRBV7-2 with TRBJ1-4, with D hard to call. The germline V gene has CDR1 SGHTA and CDR2 FQGNSA. This CDR3 is built from 15 residues. The V end lost 5 bases, the J end lost 0 bases, and 10 bases lay between the germline ends. DNA for the CDR3: TGTGCCAGCAGCGACGGGGTTGCAACTAATGAAAAACTGTTTTTT. Translated, it gives CASSDGVATNEKLFF.

The chain couples TRBV7-9 to TRBJ1-1; no reliable D call. The germline gives CDR1 SEHNR, CDR2 FQNEAQ (reference sequence). CDR3 length: 13 amino acids. Between the trimmed V and J ends, which lost 3 bases and 9 bases, there was a span of 14 bases. The CDR3 region is CASSLPSGIQAFF. The DNA for the CDR3 is TGTGCCAGCAGCTTGCCGTCGGGGATACAAGCTTTCTTT.

The chain is built from TRBV6-5 and TRBJ1-3, with no clear D. The CDR3 runs 12 residues. Trimming shortened V by 6 bases and J by 4 bases, and 7 bases separated the two germline ends. CDR1 is MNHEY, CDR2 SVGAGI, per germline. DNA of the CDR3: TGTGCCAGCAGCTCAGAGGGAAACACCATATATTTT. This codes for CASSSEGNTIYF.

This sequence joins TRBV30 and TRBJ1-2, with D unresolved. Germline V gene lookup returns CDR1 GTSNPN and CDR2 SVGIG (reference sequence). The ends were cut back, 0 bases at V and 5 bases at J, with 13 bases in the middle. The CDR3 runs to 14 residues. CDR3 bases: TGTGCCTGGAGTGTATTGGAACCCTCGTATGGCTACACCTTC. This codes for CAWSVLEPSYGYTF.